This T cell receptor beta chain came from a study of T-cell memory formation after mild COVID-19. Constant-segment-primed 5'RACE gave TCR alpha and TCR beta cDNA libraries with sample barcodes and UMIs. TCRdb reprocessed the 5' RACE reads via MiXCR and lists one record per CDR3 protein. The table includes some 280,000 distinct CDR3 sequences, around 15% detected once. Sequencing was performed on PBMCs or a T cell subset sorted from them (not recorded which). The sequence was obtained from a man younger than 35 who had mild COVID-19 (a few samples of this study predate the infection). Cell type and time point are not known.

CDR3 coding DNA: TGCAGTGCCATCCGACCGGGGGGCTACACCTTC. Protein product: CSAIRPGGYTF. The rearrangement links TRBV20-1 to TRBJ1-2; D unclear. Germline lookup yields CDR1 DFQATT and CDR2 SNEGSKA (reference sequence). The CDR3 totals 11 residues. Between the trimmed V and J ends, which lost 6 bases and 8 bases, there was a span of 13 bases.